Following are 26 T cell receptor beta chains from one sample sequenced in a study of T cell changes during pregnancy in multiple sclerosis. Some clones are missing from TCRdb's copy, which holds only in-frame ones; the method was immunoSEQ multiplex PCR. The sample has around 45,000 clones, 75% to 95% seen once; the top ten hold approximately 0.5%. The sample consisted of CD4+ T cells from peripheral blood mononuclear cells, taken in the second trimester of pregnancy. These receptor sequences come from a female donor in good health, enrolled as a control in a pregnancy study.

V and J are TRBV7-3 and TRBJ2-2, with D perhaps matching TRBD2 (6 bases). V lost 5 bases, J lost 2 bases, and 15 bases lay in between. In germline, CDR1 is SGHTA, CDR2 FQGTGA. The CDR3 consists of 16 residues. CDR3 sequence: CASSVHAGKNTGELFF. CDR3 nucleotides: TGTGCCAGCAGCGTGCATGCGGGGAAAAACACCGGGGAGCTGTTTTTT.

This clone has just one count. This CDR3 reads CASSLALSNQPQHF. The CDR3 nucleotides read TGTGCCAGCAGCTTAGCGTTAAGCAATCAGCCCCAGCATTTT. The chain recombines TRBV7-9 with TRBJ1-5; D remains unclear. CDR3 size: 14 residues. Trimming took off 0 bases at V and 1 base at J, with 4 bases between the two ends. Germline CDR1 reads SEHNR; CDR2 reads FQNEAQ (reference sequence).

The V and J genes are TRBV7-9 and TRBJ2-7; 13 bases are a match to TRBD2. The CDR3 extends over 17 amino acids. The germline V gene has CDR1 SEHNR and CDR2 FQNEAQ (reference sequence). Losses at the gene ends were 1 base for V and 3 bases for J; bases not matched to a gene: 6. This chain's CDR3 is CASSLGPTSGGVYEQYF. Here the CDR3 DNA reads TGTGCCAGCAGCTTAGGCCCCACTAGCGGGGGGGTCTACGAGCAGTACTTC.

The V and J genes are TRBV7-9 and TRBJ2-5; maybe TRBD1 (6 bases). The CDR3 extends over 15 amino acids. Trimming took off 4 bases at V and 5 bases at J, with 17 bases between the two ends. CDR1 SEHNR and CDR2 FQNEAQ come from the germline V gene (reference sequence). The CDR3 coding sequence is TGTGCCAGCAGCTCGACCGGGACAAAGAGGGAGACCCAGTACTTC. This sequence encodes CASSSTGTKRETQYF.

The chain is built from TRBV7-3 and TRBJ2-1, with a tentative D call TRBD2 (7 bases). The length of the CDR3 is 17 residues. Germline V gene lookup returns CDR1 SGHTA and CDR2 FQGTGA. Trimming shortened V by 5 bases and J by 4 bases, and 21 bases separated the two germline ends. The CDR3 DNA reads TGTGCCAGCAGCCCGGAGGCTAGCGGAAGGGGGTACAATGAGCAGTTCTTC. As protein: CASSPEASGRGYNEQFF.

The gene calls are TRBV7-9 and TRBJ2-6; 10 nucleotides agree with TRBD1. The CDR3 sequence is 19 residues long. The V gene's germline CDR1 is SEHNR and CDR2 FQNEAQ (reference sequence). J gave up 1 base and V 5 bases, and 11 bases lay outside the gene matches. The CDR3 is CASSRRQGAYNSGANVLTF. For the CDR3, the DNA is TGTGCCAGCAGCAGAAGACAGGGGGCATACAATTCTGGGGCCAACGTCCTGACTTTC.

This rearrangement joins TRBV10-3 to TRBJ2-1; 9 bases agree with TRBD2. The length of the CDR3 is 16 residues. The germline CDR1 and CDR2 sequences are ENHRY and SYGVKD. The J segment lost 1 base and the V segment lost 8 bases, leaving 9 bases of the junction unmatched. The CDR3 reads CAIQEFLAGSYNEQFF. The CDR3 region has the DNA TGTGCCATCCAAGAGTTTCTAGCGGGGTCCTACAATGAGCAGTTCTTC.

The CDR3 protein is CASSLGATGVNYGYTF. CDR3 coding DNA: TGTGCCAGCAGCTTGGGGGCTACGGGGGTGAACTATGGCTACACCTTC. The V and J genes are TRBV5-6 and TRBJ1-2, with D possibly being TRBD1 (5 bases). CDR3 length: 16 residues. Germline V gene sequence: CDR1 SGHDT, CDR2 YYEEEE. With 0 bases removed from V and 2 bases from J, the gap between germline ends came to 14 bases.

The V call is TRBV4-2, the J call TRBJ1-3; D is perhaps TRBD1 (6 bases). The CDR3 has 16 residues. With 7 bases removed from V and 8 bases from J, the gap between germline ends came to 24 bases. The germline V gene has CDR1 LGHNA and CDR2 YNFKEQ. DNA of the CDR3: TGTGCCAGCAACTCTCAAATCGGGACACCGAAGGACACCATATATTTT. It codes for CASNSQIGTPKDTIYF.

This chain connects TRBV5-1 to TRBJ2-7; TRBD1 aligns across 9 bases. V trimming: 0 bases; J trimming: 7 bases; junction bases outside the gene matches: 8. This CDR3 spans 15 amino acids. From germline, CDR1 is SGHRS and CDR2 YFSETQ. The CDR3 DNA follows: TGCGCCAGCAGCTTGGAAGGGACAGGGAGGGGAGAGCAGTACTTC. Amino acid sequence: CASSLEGTGRGEQYF.

This chain uses TRBV19 with TRBJ1-1; D is unresolved. Looked up from germline, CDR1 is LNHDA and CDR2 is SQIVND (reference sequence). V was pared by 7 bases and J by 3 bases, with 15 bases between. The CDR3 contains 14 residues. The CDR3: CASIRRGLDTEAFF. DNA for the CDR3: TGTGCCAGTATCCGAAGAGGGTTGGACACTGAAGCTTTCTTT.

J is TRBJ2-1 and V is TRBV28; D may be TRBD2 (6 bases). The germline V and J ends were trimmed by 5 bases and 7 bases, with 18 bases remaining between them. CDR1 is MDHEN and CDR2 is SYDVKM in the germline V gene. The CDR3 has 15 residues. The CDR3 reads CASSTTGLLSNEQFF. The DNA for the CDR3 is TGTGCCAGCAGTACAACGGGACTCCTATCAAATGAGCAGTTCTTC.

The chain employs TRBV12-5 and TRBJ2-5, with D unresolved. CDR1 and CDR2 from the germline V gene are LGHNT and FRNRAP. Trimming removed 2 bases from V and 2 bases from J, with 15 bases in between. There are 16 residues in the CDR3. CDR3 protein: CASGLPLLDLQETQYF. In DNA form, the CDR3 reads TGTGCTAGTGGTTTGCCCCTCTTAGATCTGCAAGAGACCCAGTACTTC.

This chain links TRBV7-8 with TRBJ2-3; 8 positions agree with TRBD2. The CDR3 loop spans 17 amino acids. Germline CDR1 reads SGHVS; CDR2 reads FQNEAQ. Unmatched junction bases numbered 12, after V lost 5 bases and J lost 2 bases. Written as DNA, the CDR3 is TGTGCCAGCAGCCTCGTTCGGGGGGGGGCTCTCACAGATACGCAGTATTTT. Its translation: CASSLVRGGALTDTQYF. Full variable domain (remainder filled in from reference TRBV7-8 and TRBJ2-3): GAGVSQSPRYKVAKRGQDVALRCDPISGHVSLFWYQQALGQGPEFLTYFQNEAQLDKSGLPSDRFFAERPEGSVSTLKIQRTQQEDSAVYLCASSLVRGGALTDTQYFGPGTRLTVL.

For the CDR3, the DNA is TGTGCCAGTAGTATGAAACAGGCTAATGAAAAACTGTTTTTT. Translation gives CASSMKQANEKLFF. The chain is built from TRBV19 and TRBJ1-4; weak D call: TRBD1 (5 bases). The germline CDR1 and CDR2 sequences are LNHDA and SQIVND (reference sequence). This CDR3 has 14 amino acids. V lost 3 bases and J lost 3, with 8 bases in between.

The chain joins TRBV27 to TRBJ2-5; no definite D call. This CDR3 region has 15 residues. V was shortened by 7 bases and J by 3 bases, with 18 bases between the two germline ends. Germline assignment: CDR1 MNHEY and CDR2 SMNVEV (reference sequence). DNA for the CDR3: TGTGCCAGCAATACGAGCGCCGAACGAGAAGAGACCCAGTACTTC. It codes for CASNTSAEREETQYF.

V is TRBV27 and J is TRBJ2-7, with D perhaps matching TRBD1 (5 bases). Germline-derived CDR1 and CDR2 are MNHEY and SMNVEV (reference sequence). The CDR3 is 14 amino acids. The V and J ends lost 6 bases and 4 bases respectively, with 16 bases between them. CDR3 in DNA: TGTGCCAGCAGCCCCAGGCAGGGCTGGTACGAGCAGTACTTC. It yields the protein CASSPRQGWYEQYF.

Comment on this clone: Relative to the germline gene, one junction end is altered; a read error may explain this. The chain recombines TRBV28 with TRBJ2-3; TRBD2 aligns across 8 bases. The germline CDR1 and CDR2 sequences are MDHEN and SYDVKM. This CDR3 is built from 15 residues. CDR3 region: CASSPPLSGTGIGDF. DNA of the CDR3: TGTGCCAGCAGTCCACCCCTTAGCGGGACCGGAATTGGGGATTTT. Variable domain in full (rest from reference TRBV28 and TRBJ2-3): DVKVTQSSRYLVKRTGEKVFLECVQDMDHENMFWYRQDPGLGLRLIYFSYDVKMKEKGDIPEGYSVSREKKERFSLILESASTNQTSMYLCASSPPLSGTGIGDFGPGTRLTVL.

The chain has TRBV5-8 and TRBJ2-2; TRBD2 matches 11 bases. This CDR3 contains 15 residues. Germline V gene data show CDR1 as SGHTS and CDR2 as YDEGEE. J gave up 4 bases and V 9 bases, and 8 bases lay outside the gene matches. CDR3 nucleotides: TGTGCCACCAAGAGACTAGCGGGGAGCACCGGGGAGCTGTTTTTT. Translation: CATKRLAGSTGELFF.

CDR3 nucleotide sequence: TGCAGCGCTGGTCGAGACAATCAGCCCCAGCATTTT. Translation gives CSAGRDNQPQHF. The genes are TRBV29-1 and TRBJ1-5; D is unresolved. Per germline, CDR1 SQVTM and CDR2 ANQGSEA. V gave up 7 bases and J gave up 3 bases, with 10 bases separating them. This CDR3 contains 12 residues.

The chain combines TRBV6-5 with TRBJ2-7; D is undetermined. This CDR3 is built from 11 residues. V was shortened by 5 bases and J by 6 bases, with 8 bases between the two germline ends. The germline CDR1 and CDR2 sequences are MNHEY and SVGAGI. In nucleotides, the CDR3 is TGTGCCAGCAGTAAAAGAGGCGAGCAGTACTTC. Translation: CASSKRGEQYF.

This chain connects TRBV18 to TRBJ2-1; no clear D gene. Germline-derived CDR1 and CDR2 are KGHSH and LQKENI. The CDR3 consists of 14 residues. The V end lost 0 bases, the J end lost 8 bases, and 11 bases lay between the germline ends. CDR3 DNA sequence: TGTGCCAGCTCACCACCTGCTAGAGACTATGAGCAGTTCTTC. Residues: CASSPPARDYEQFF.

This chain joins TRBV5-6 and TRBJ2-7, with D maybe TRBD2 (6 bases). Germline CDR1 reads SGHDT; CDR2 reads YYEEEE. This CDR3 is 13 amino acids long. V was clipped by 0 bases and J by 5 bases, with 9 bases between them. Here the CDR3 DNA reads TGTGCCAGCAGCTTGGGGCGGGGAAACGAGCAGTACTTC. This codes for CASSLGRGNEQYF.

The rearrangement links TRBV28 to TRBJ1-2; D unclear. The V end lost 3 bases, the J end lost 4 bases, and 9 bases lay between the germline ends. CDR1 is MDHEN and CDR2 is SYDVKM in the germline V gene. This CDR3 is 13 amino acids long. DNA of the CDR3: TGTGCCAGCAGTTTCGGGAGTCTCTATGGCTACACCTTC. Its translation: CASSFGSLYGYTF.

The chain joins TRBV7-2 to TRBJ2-7; the match to TRBD2 covers 12 bases. Germline CDR1 is SGHTA and CDR2 is FQGNSA. This CDR3 is built from 17 residues. Germline trimming cut 3 bases from V and 4 bases from J; bases unmatched to any gene: 10. CDR3 bases: TGTGCCAGCAGCTTTCTAGCGGGGGGGCTAGGGGCTTACGAGCAGTACTTC. Translating it yields CASSFLAGGLGAYEQYF.

The genes are TRBV28 and TRBJ2-2; D gene ambiguous. Germline V gene data show CDR1 as MDHEN and CDR2 as SYDVKM. V shed 4 bases and J shed 5 bases, with 8 bases lying between them. The CDR3 is 13 residues long. The CDR3 here is CASSYPQTGELFF. In DNA, the CDR3 is TGTGCCAGCAGTTACCCTCAGACCGGGGAGCTGTTTTTT.